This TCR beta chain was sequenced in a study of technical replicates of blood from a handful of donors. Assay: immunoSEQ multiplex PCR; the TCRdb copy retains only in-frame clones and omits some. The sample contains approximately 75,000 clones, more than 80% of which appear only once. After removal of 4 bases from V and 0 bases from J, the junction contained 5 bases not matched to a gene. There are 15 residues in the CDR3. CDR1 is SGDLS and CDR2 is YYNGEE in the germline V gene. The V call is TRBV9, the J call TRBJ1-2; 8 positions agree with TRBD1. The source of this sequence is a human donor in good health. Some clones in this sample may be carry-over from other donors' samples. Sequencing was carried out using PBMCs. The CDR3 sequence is CASSHRQGTNYGYTF. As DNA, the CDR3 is TGTGCCAGCAGCCACAGACAGGGGACTAACTATGGCTACACCTTC. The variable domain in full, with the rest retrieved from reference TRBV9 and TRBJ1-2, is DSGVTQTPKHLITATGQRVTLRCSPRSGDLSVYWYQQSLDQGLQFLIQYYNGEERAKGNILERFSAQQFPDLHSELNLSSLELGDSALYFCASSHRQGTNYGYTFGSGTRLTVV.